This T cell receptor (beta chain) was sequenced in a study of cytomegalovirus exposure and HLA in healthy donors (dated by TCRdb to the late 2010s). General notes on the study: According to a later analysis, one platform produced both the approximately 110 validation repertoires and the approximately 600 repertoires of the first cohort. High-throughput TCR immunosequencing, statistical association of individual TCRs with disease status, and machine learning were combined to predict cytomegalovirus infection status. Besides the first cohort of 666 subjects, a separate validation cohort made up of 120 different subjects was used. The aim of the study was to test whether cataloging public T cell receptors could identify signatures of past pathogen exposure. Overall study outcomes, separate from this receptor: Subsequent analysis determined that TCRs grouped into clusters in the first cohort also showed a tendency toward co-occurrence across the 120 validation repertoires, and approximately 94% of cluster scores exceeded 0. The authors suggested that the approach could potentially be extended to other disease states and immunological phenotypes. Most TCR sequences were observed very rarely across donors, whereas some public TCRs were present in many individuals. Three of the identified cytomegalovirus-associated TCR beta chains were confirmed in vitro to be specific for cytomegalovirus antigens. In both the original and validation cohorts, the classifier was reported to diagnose cytomegalovirus status with high specificity and sensitivity. The validation cohort had no HLA typing available for a later analysis, so co-occurrence within that cohort was assessed over all 120 or so repertoires. In the study, 150 to 200 TCR beta chains were listed as associated with cytomegalovirus.

As regards this clone: Its target antigen remains unknown. No clone much larger than this one lies a single base away; base qualities are absent.

The donors belonged to the validation cohort of over a hundred subjects, which was separate from the approximately 660-subject first cohort. The library was prepared using the immunoSEQ multiplex PCR assay. The original pipeline was this. A statistical classification framework was developed to diagnose cytomegalovirus status using the catalog of TCR beta chain sequences. Entries here come from immuneACCESS through TCRdb and include only in-frame sequences with V and J called. Some clones fail to appear in such tables; in the studies checked, an unresolved V gene covers under half of the shortfall, and the cause of the remainder is unknown. Clone size and V and J calls were adopted from that table, with D and trimming inferred from the DNA. This sample is represented by about 110,000 clones; roughly 90% of them were singletons. The ten largest clones represent 1.4% of the sample. CDR1 is given as MGHRA and CDR2 as YSYEKL, both from the germline V gene. V is clipped by 0 bases and J by 7 bases, and the sequence between their germline boundaries is 6 bases long. From the cysteine through the phenylalanine, the CDR3 covers 12 amino acids. The CDR3 DNA has 36 bases and is translated from base 1.

This TCR came from a woman in her thirties in good health and CMV-seropositive. Sequencing used PBMCs. Here the chain combines TRBV4-1 and TRBJ1-1, with no D gene named confidently. Here the CDR3 is given as CASSQDSGEAFF. DNA sequence: TGCGCCAGCAGCCAAGATTCGGGTGAAGCTTTCTTT.